The rows below give T cell receptor beta chains drawn from one sample of a study of response to subunit inactivated influenza vaccine. One entry per CDR3 protein results from TCRdb running MiXCR on the RT-PCR reads. The sample lists around 570,000 distinct CDR3 sequences; 10% to 12% were seen once. The same data also went into a second study, on T cells expressing NK-cell markers.

Sample: PBMCs from blood, taken on the day of vaccination. The receptor source for this set is a man aged 50-60 years who received an inactivated influenza vaccine. The CDR3 runs from the conserved cysteine through the conserved F or W. A D gene is named only where the DNA matches it firmly. Size is stated for part of the rows, as once, few or many counts, or as a class when the clone is expanded.

TRBD1,TRBJ2-7,TRBV7-2,few,CASSYRDRDDYEQYF,TGTGCCAGCAGCTACCGGGACAGGGACGATTACGAGCAGTACTTC
TRBD2,TRBJ2-5,TRBV5-8,-,CASSSGLADYQETQYF,TGTGCCAGCAGCTCCGGGCTAGCGGACTATCAAGAGACCCAGTACTTC
-,TRBJ2-1,TRBV2,-,CASRGVRGEQFF,TGTGCCAGTCGTGGGGTGCGTGGTGAGCAGTTCTTC
TRBD1,TRBJ2-7,TRBV20-1,few,CSAPGTGVSYEQYF,TGCAGTGCTCCCGGGACAGGTGTCTCCTACGAGCAGTACTTC
TRBD2,TRBJ2-2,TRBV20-1,many,CSARPSGSGELFF,TGCAGTGCTAGACCTAGCGGGTCCGGGGAGCTGTTTTTT
-,TRBJ1-3,TRBV6-1,-,CASSPRGRGNTIYF,TGTGCCAGCAGCCCCAGGGGCCGCGGAAACACCATATATTTT
-,TRBJ2-5,TRBV12-3/TRBV12-4,few,CASSLGIGVPQETQYF,TGTGCCAGCAGTTTAGGAATAGGTGTTCCACAAGAGACCCAGTACTTC
TRBD1,TRBJ2-2,TRBV6-2/TRBV6-3,-,CASSDWTGETGELFF,TGTGCCAGCAGCGACTGGACAGGAGAAACCGGGGAGCTGTTTTTT
-,TRBJ2-6,TRBV10-3,many,CAISDKGSGANVLTF,TGTGCCATCAGTGATAAGGGTTCTGGGGCCAACGTCCTGACTTTC
-,TRBJ2-5,TRBV6-5,once,CASSYSGSWGTQYF,TGTGCCAGCAGTTACTCGGGGTCATGGGGGACCCAGTACTTC
TRBD1,TRBJ2-2,TRBV6-2/TRBV6-3,-,CASSFPWTGYPGELFF,TGTGCCAGCAGTTTTCCTTGGACAGGGTATCCCGGGGAGCTGTTTTTT
-,TRBJ1-1,TRBV7-9,-,CASSLAPRDTEAFF,TGTGCCAGCAGCTTAGCACCCAGGGACACTGAAGCTTTCTTT
TRBD1,TRBJ2-3,TRBV5-1,few,CASSLAGGTPPDTQYF,TGCGCCAGCAGCTTGGCAGGGGGCACGCCTCCAGATACGCAGTATTTT
-,TRBJ2-5,TRBV15,-,CATSREGTVYQETQYF,TGTGCCACCAGCAGAGAGGGGACTGTGTACCAAGAGACCCAGTACTTC
TRBD1,TRBJ2-1,TRBV28,few,CASSLRRRQGPYNEQFF,TGTGCCAGCAGTTTGAGGAGGAGACAGGGGCCCTACAATGAGCAGTTCTTC
-,TRBJ2-7,TRBV20-1,few,CSARDLAGKYEQYF,TGCAGTGCTAGAGATCTTGCAGGGAAATACGAGCAGTACTTC
-,TRBJ2-1,TRBV12-3/TRBV12-4,few,CASSPTNGRFNEQFF,TGTGCCAGCAGTCCTACTAACGGGAGATTCAATGAGCAGTTCTTC
-,TRBJ2-1,TRBV28,few,CASSLFGGEQFF,TGTGCCAGCAGTTTATTCGGGGGTGAGCAGTTCTTC
-,TRBJ1-1,TRBV3-1,few,CASSRGAGLVNTEAFF,TGTGCCAGCTCCCGAGGCGCAGGGTTGGTCAACACTGAAGCTTTCTTT
TRBD2,TRBJ2-5,TRBV7-6,few,CASSLALAGSLGKGETQYF,TGTGCCAGCAGCTTAGCCCTAGCGGGGAGTTTGGGGAAGGGAGAGACCCAGTACTTC
TRBD2,TRBJ2-4,TRBV28,-,CASSSAGTSGRRLAKNIQYF,TGTGCCAGCAGTTCGGCCGGGACTAGCGGGAGAAGACTAGCCAAAAACATTCAGTACTTC
-,TRBJ2-5,TRBV28,few,CASSLGALYQETQYF,TGTGCCAGCAGTTTGGGGGCCTTGTACCAAGAGACCCAGTACTTC
TRBD2,TRBJ2-2,TRBV29-1,many,CSVASGTNTGELFF,TGCAGCGTTGCTAGCGGGACGAACACCGGGGAGCTGTTTTTT
-,TRBJ2-5,TRBV6-1,-,CASRTAQAGFEKTQYF,TGTGCCAGCAGGACAGCACAGGCAGGGTTCGAAAAGACCCAGTACTTC
-,TRBJ2-2,TRBV20-1,few,CSAETGRSNTGELFF,TGCAGTGCTGAAACGGGACGCTCGAACACCGGGGAGCTGTTTTTT
-,TRBJ1-3,TRBV20-1,many,CSATVISGNTIYF,TGCAGTGCTACGGTGATCTCTGGAAACACCATATATTTT
TRBD2,TRBJ2-1,TRBV29-1,-,CSATSRGATYNEQFF,TGCAGCGCGACTTCGCGGGGGGCTACCTACAATGAGCAGTTCTTC
-,TRBJ1-4,TRBV4-1,-,CASSQEGGGYNEKLFF,TGCGCCAGCAGCCAAGAGGGTGGGGGATATAATGAAAAACTGTTTTTT
-,TRBJ2-5,TRBV5-1,few,CASSLGLAVGQETQYF,TGCGCCAGCAGCTTGGGGTTAGCGGTTGGGCAAGAGACCCAGTACTTC
-,TRBJ2-2,TRBV18,-,CASSPLRENTGELFF,TGTGCCAGCTCACCACTGCGGGAGAACACCGGGGAGCTGTTTTTT
TRBD1,TRBJ2-2,TRBV5-1,many,CASSLRPGTVSTGELFF,TGCGCCAGCAGCTTGCGTCCCGGGACAGTTTCCACCGGGGAGCTGTTTTTT